The clone carrying this TCR beta chain was picked up one time. The data are from a study of T cells in Graves' hyperthyroidism and ophthalmopathy. Template material for amplifying TCR beta CDR3 regions consisted of RNA transcripts. The TCR CDR3 was amplified in a first-round RT-PCR using the HTBI primer set. One entry per CDR3 protein results from TCRdb running MiXCR on the multiplex PCR reads. Among about 500,000 distinct CDR3 sequences listed, 40% to 50% were seen once. This CDR3 spans 14 amino acids. V shed 6 bases and J 10 bases; nucleotides not matched to a gene: 10. Germline-derived CDR1 and CDR2 are DFQATT and SNEGSKA (reference sequence). Clinical symptoms, serum thyroxine and TRAb, thyroid ultrasound and orbital computed tomography were used for the diagnoses.

The chain carries TRBV20-1 and TRBJ2-1, with 12 bases that match TRBD2. The TCR originated in an adult woman with Graves' disease, either hyperthyroidism or ophthalmopathy (not recorded which). Specimen: peripheral blood or thyroid tissue (not recorded which). CDR3 nucleotide sequence: TGCAGTGCCGCGTACCGACTAGCGGGAGAAGAGCAGTTCTTC. Translation gives CSAAYRLAGEEQFF.